One and the same sample provided the 20 T cell receptor beta chains below, sequenced in a study of T cells in Graves' hyperthyroidism and ophthalmopathy. RNA transcripts gave rise to amplified TCR beta CDR3 regions. HTBI primers were employed in a first-round RT-PCR of the TCR CDR3. TCRdb passed the multiplex PCR reads through MiXCR, listing each CDR3 protein once. The table shows over 500,000 distinct CDR3 sequences, with around 15% occurring only once. The sample was blood. All receptors derive from a woman aged 25 to 39 with Graves' ophthalmopathy.

This clonotype occurred a few times. V and J are TRBV5-1 and TRBJ1-4; 9 nucleotides align to TRBD1. CDR1 and CDR2 (germline): SGHRS, YFSETQ. The CDR3 consists of 16 residues. Trimming at V came to 1 base and at J to 8 bases, leaving 9 bases not matched to a gene. Here the CDR3 DNA reads TGCGCCAGCAGCTTGACAACCGGGACAGGGTTCGAAAAACTGTTTTTT. Translating gives CASSLTTGTGFEKLFF.

The chain uses TRBV29-1 and TRBJ2-7; unclear D gene. Germline V gene data show CDR1 as SQVTM and CDR2 as ANQGSEA. The V gene lost 0 bases and the J gene lost 3 bases, with 6 bases spanning the gap. This CDR3 contains 12 residues. CDR3 sequence: CSVEDLSYEQYF. CDR3 in DNA: TGCAGCGTTGAAGATCTAAGCTACGAGCAGTACTTC.

This clonotype was detected many times. V usage is TRBV2 and J usage is TRBJ1-1; possible D gene TRBD1, 5 bases. This CDR3 comprises 14 residues. Germline loops: CDR1 SNHLY, CDR2 FYNNEI. V was shortened by 6 bases and J by 3 bases, with 14 bases between the two germline ends. The CDR3: CASSADMGDTEAFF. As DNA, the CDR3 is TGTGCCAGCAGCGCCGACATGGGGGACACTGAAGCTTTCTTT.

Only a few counts were recorded for this clonotype. The rearrangement joins TRBV27 to TRBJ2-1; a weak D match, TRBD1 (6 bases). Germline V lookup: CDR1 MNHEY, CDR2 SMNVEV (reference sequence). V gave up 8 bases and J gave up 5 bases, with 16 bases separating them. This CDR3 is built from 14 residues. CDR3 nucleotides: TGTGCCAGCGGTCCTCCCGGGACAAACAATGAGCAGTTCTTC. Amino acids: CASGPPGTNNEQFF.

In its sample, this clonotype was seen once. The rearrangement links TRBV5-1 to TRBJ2-7, with D perhaps matching TRBD1 (6 bases). The CDR3 is made up of 13 amino acids. V dropped 7 bases and J dropped 1 base, with 12 bases sitting between them. Germline lookup yields CDR1 SGHRS and CDR2 YFSETQ. This CDR3 is CASGRDISYEQYF. DNA for the CDR3: TGCGCCAGCGGAAGGGACATATCCTACGAGCAGTACTTC.

The chain has TRBV7-2 and TRBJ2-3; TRBD2 is a possible D gene (5 bases). The CDR3 is made up of 14 amino acids. V dropped 5 bases and J dropped 4 bases, with 13 bases sitting between them. Per the germline V gene, CDR1 is SGHTA and CDR2 is FQGNSA. CDR3 loop: CASSPPSGPDTQYF. The CDR3 DNA reads as TGTGCCAGCAGCCCCCCCAGCGGTCCAGATACGCAGTATTTT.

This clonotype was observed a few times. The chain employs TRBV20-1 and TRBJ1-4, with TRBD1 matching over 7 bases. The CDR3 runs to 15 residues. CDR1 and CDR2 from the germline V gene are DFQATT and SNEGSKA (reference sequence). V dropped 3 bases and J dropped 2; count of bases not matched to a gene: 6. The CDR3: CSASRDRATNEKLFF. The CDR3 nucleotides are TGCAGTGCTAGCAGAGACAGGGCTACTAATGAAAAACTGTTTTTT.

This clonotype was counted many times. The chain has TRBV2 and TRBJ1-4; D is undetermined. The CDR3 loop spans 13 amino acids. The germline V and J ends were trimmed by 6 bases and 5 bases, with 10 bases remaining between them. Germline V gene data show CDR1 as SNHLY and CDR2 as FYNNEI. The CDR3 DNA sequence: TGTGCCAGCAGACGAGGTTACAATGAAAAACTGTTTTTT. Protein sequence: CASRRGYNEKLFF.

This clonotype has at least ten counts. The chain uses TRBV5-1 and TRBJ1-1; D is possibly TRBD1 (5 bases). Per the germline V gene, CDR1 is SGHRS and CDR2 is YFSETQ. Trimming stripped 0 bases from V and 1 base from J, with 16 bases between. The CDR3 sequence is 17 residues long. CDR3 DNA: TGCGCCAGCAGCTTGGCGTCGTCAGGGCCGAAGAACACTGAAGCTTTCTTT. Translation: CASSLASSGPKNTEAFF.

This chain uses TRBV6-1 with TRBJ2-1; 9 bases are a match to TRBD2. In germline, CDR1 is MNHNS, CDR2 SASEGT. This CDR3 spans 15 amino acids. The J segment lost 7 bases and the V segment lost 0 bases, leaving 4 bases of the junction unmatched. The DNA of the CDR3 is TGTGCCAGCAGTGAAGCGACCAGCGGGAGGAATGAGCAGTTCTTC. It encodes CASSEATSGRNEQFF.

This chain links TRBV28 with TRBJ2-5; D possibly corresponds to TRBD2 (5 bases). Trimming removed 2 bases from V and 5 bases from J, with 12 bases in between. This CDR3 region has 14 residues. CDR1 MDHEN and CDR2 SYDVKM come from the germline V gene. The CDR3 is CASSLERPWETQYF. CDR3 sequence (DNA): TGTGCCAGCAGTTTAGAGCGGCCGTGGGAGACCCAGTACTTC.

In this sample, this clonotype turned up a few times. The chain joins TRBV9 to TRBJ2-7; 10 nucleotides align to TRBD2. The CDR3 sequence is 15 residues long. Per the germline V gene, CDR1 is SGDLS and CDR2 is YYNGEE. With V trimmed by 0 bases and J by 4 bases, 4 bases remained unmatched. CDR3 sequence (DNA): TGTGCCAGCAGCGTAGGAGATAGCGGGGGGTACGAGCAGTACTTC. Amino acid sequence: CASSVGDSGGYEQYF.

The count of this clonotype is one. Possible read error: a much larger clone is one base away. The rearrangement uses TRBV6-2 or TRBV6-3 and TRBJ2-7, with 8 bases that match TRBD1. After removal of 10 bases from V and 3 bases from J, the junction contained 20 bases not matched to a gene. The germline CDR1 and CDR2 sequences are MNHEY and SVGEGT. CDR3 length: 17 residues. CDR3: CANTHRQGNPSFYEQYF. For the CDR3, the DNA is TGTGCCAACACCCACCGACAGGGGAATCCCTCATTCTACGAGCAGTACTTC.

This clonotype showed up many times. The V gene is TRBV28, the J gene TRBJ2-7; D is possibly TRBD2 (5 bases). The V gene's germline CDR1 is MDHEN and CDR2 SYDVKM. CDR3 length: 15 amino acids. The V end was cut by 1 base, the J end by 6 bases, with 16 bases between. The CDR3 reads CASSLLGWVGSEQYF. CDR3 coding DNA: TGTGCCAGCAGTTTATTAGGTTGGGTGGGGAGCGAGCAGTACTTC.

This clonotype was observed many times. The V and J genes are TRBV6-2 or TRBV6-3 and TRBJ2-7; D is uncertain. The germline CDR1 and CDR2 sequences are MNHEY and SVGEGT. The CDR3 has 12 residues. Trimming shortened V by 2 bases and J by 5 bases, and 7 bases separated the two germline ends. CDR3 protein: CASSYELNEQYF. CDR3 nucleotides: TGTGCCAGCAGTTACGAACTTAACGAGCAGTACTTC.

With regard to this clonotype: This may arise from a read error, as a much more abundant clone is one base away. The chain links TRBV7-2 to TRBJ1-1; tentatively, D is TRBD1 (5 bases). The CDR3 is made up of 16 amino acids. V lost 5 bases to trimming and J lost 1 base, with 17 bases between them. Germline V CDR1 and CDR2: SGHTA, FQGNSA. This chain's CDR3 is CASSTPGWGENTEAFF. The DNA of the CDR3 is TGTGCCAGCAGCACTCCAGGTTGGGGGGAGAACACTGAAGCTTTCTTT. The whole variable domain, remainder taken from reference TRBV7-2 and TRBJ1-1, is GAGVSQSPSNKVTEKGKDVELRCDPISGHTALYWYRQSLGQGLEFLIYFQGNSAPDKSGLPSDRFSAERTGGSVSTLTIQRTQQEDSAVYLCASSTPGWGENTEAFFGQGTRLTVV.

Points on this clonotype: Its ends do not fully match the called genes, so a read error is possible. The rearrangement joins TRBV7-7 to TRBJ2-7, with 7 positions matching TRBD2. The CDR3 has 15 amino acids. The germline V gene encodes CDR1 SSHAT and CDR2 FNYEAQ (reference sequence). CDR3 sequence (DNA): TGTGCTAGCAGCACTGCTAGCGGCCCCGCCTACGAGCAGTACTTC. Translation: CASSTASGPAYEQYF.

This chain links TRBV29-1 with TRBJ2-1; D gene uncertain. The germline V and J ends were trimmed by 3 bases and 6 bases, with 15 bases remaining between them. The germline V gene encodes CDR1 SQVTM and CDR2 ANQGSEA. The CDR3 has 14 amino acids. The CDR3 sequence is CSVDRFDQTNEQFF. The CDR3 bases are TGCAGCGTTGATCGGTTTGACCAAACCAATGAGCAGTTCTTC.

This clonotype occurred many times. This sequence joins TRBV11-2 and TRBJ2-3, with D unresolved. The germline V gene has CDR1 SGHAT and CDR2 FQNNGV. This CDR3 region has 12 residues. V shed 10 bases and J shed 1 base, with 9 bases lying between them. CDR3 region: CAIRSGTDTQYF. The CDR3 DNA is TGTGCCATCCGTTCCGGCACAGATACGCAGTATTTT.

The chain employs TRBV7-9 and TRBJ2-1, with TRBD2 as a possible D gene (5 bases). The CDR3 sequence is 15 residues long. Trimming removed 5 bases from V and 0 bases from J, with 11 bases in between. The germline V gene encodes CDR1 SEHNR and CDR2 FQNEAQ (reference sequence). DNA for the CDR3: TGTGCCAGCAGCCCCGAGGGTCACTCCTACAATGAGCAGTTCTTC. It encodes CASSPEGHSYNEQFF. Combining the CDR3 with reference TRBV7-9 and TRBJ2-1 gives the whole variable domain DTGVSQNPRHKITKRGQNVTFRCDPISEHNRLYWYRQTLGQGPEFLTYFQNEAQLEKSRLLSDRFSAERPKGSFSTLEIQRTEQGDSAMYLCASSPEGHSYNEQFFGPGTRLTVL.